A selection of T cell receptor beta chains follows, all from one sample in a study of T cells after yellow fever vaccination. TCRdb reprocessed the 5' RACE reads via MiXCR and lists one record per CDR3 protein. The data hold about 630,000 distinct CDR3 sequences, with 9% to 15% observed a single time. Source: PBMCs, taken on the day of the yellow fever booster vaccination. These receptors were taken from a young man who received the YFV17D yellow fever vaccine. CDR3s leave out the opening cysteine and the closing phenylalanine or tryptophan.

V gene: TRBV20-1; CDR3 length: 11; J gene: TRBJ1-5; CDR3 protein: SARERVSGAQH
V gene: TRBV20-1; CDR3 length: 10; J gene: TRBJ2-3; CDR3 protein: SARGQADTQY
V gene: TRBV7-3; CDR3 length: 12; J gene: TRBJ2-5; CDR3 protein: ASSLSGAPGTQY
V gene: TRBV7-9; CDR3 length: 14; J gene: TRBJ1-5; CDR3 protein: ASSLIRGRVNQPQH
V gene: TRBV29-1; CDR3 length: 11; J gene: TRBJ2-5; CDR3 protein: SVGQRDALSQY
V gene: TRBV7-2; CDR3 length: 14; J gene: TRBJ2-3; CDR3 protein: ASSVLAGGGTDTQY
V gene: TRBV29-1; CDR3 length: 12; J gene: TRBJ2-7; CDR3 protein: SVDWDRGSGEQY
V gene: TRBV7-2; CDR3 length: 12; J gene: TRBJ2-3; CDR3 protein: ASSTRTSGDTQY
V gene: TRBV11-3; CDR3 length: 11; J gene: TRBJ2-2; CDR3 protein: ASSSPPHGELF
V gene: TRBV9; CDR3 length: 15; J gene: TRBJ1-4; CDR3 protein: ASSPSPESATNEKLF
V gene: TRBV20-1; CDR3 length: 16; J gene: TRBJ1-1; CDR3 protein: SAIRQGRSGTENTEAF
V gene: TRBV7-3; CDR3 length: 12; J gene: TRBJ2-7; CDR3 protein: ASSLGGNPYEQY
V gene: TRBV27; CDR3 length: 12; J gene: TRBJ2-1; CDR3 protein: ASSSGSGINEQF